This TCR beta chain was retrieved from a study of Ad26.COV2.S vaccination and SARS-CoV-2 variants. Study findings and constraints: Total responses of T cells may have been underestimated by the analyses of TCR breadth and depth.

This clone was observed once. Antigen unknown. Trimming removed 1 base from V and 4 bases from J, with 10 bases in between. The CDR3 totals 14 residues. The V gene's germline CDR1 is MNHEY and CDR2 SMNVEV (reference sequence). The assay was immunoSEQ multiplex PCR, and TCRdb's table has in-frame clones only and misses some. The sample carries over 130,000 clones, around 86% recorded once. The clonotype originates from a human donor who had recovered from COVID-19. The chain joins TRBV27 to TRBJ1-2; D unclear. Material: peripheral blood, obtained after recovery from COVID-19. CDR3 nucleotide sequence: TGTGCCAGCAGTTTATTCGGTGCCAGCTATGGCTACACCTTC. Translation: CASSLFGASYGYTF.